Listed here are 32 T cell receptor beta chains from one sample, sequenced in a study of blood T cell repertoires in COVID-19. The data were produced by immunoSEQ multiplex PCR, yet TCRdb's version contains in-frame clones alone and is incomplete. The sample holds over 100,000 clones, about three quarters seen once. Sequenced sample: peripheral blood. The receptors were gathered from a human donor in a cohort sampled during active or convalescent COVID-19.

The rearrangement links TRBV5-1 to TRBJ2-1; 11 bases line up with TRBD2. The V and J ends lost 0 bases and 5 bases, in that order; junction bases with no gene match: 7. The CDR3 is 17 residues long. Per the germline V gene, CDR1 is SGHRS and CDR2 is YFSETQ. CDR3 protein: CASSLGLAGGRNNEQFF. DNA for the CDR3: TGCGCCAGCAGCTTGGGGCTAGCGGGAGGACGGAACAATGAGCAGTTCTTC.

CDR3 region: CASTLGQGGRVINYGYTF. CDR3 DNA: TGTGCCAGCACCCTAGGACAGGGCGGGCGGGTTATTAACTATGGCTACACCTTC. V gene TRBV2 combines with J gene TRBJ1-2, with TRBD1 matching 8 bases. After removal of 7 bases from V and 1 base from J, the junction contained 17 bases not matched to a gene. Germline values: CDR1 SNHLY, CDR2 FYNNEI. There are 18 residues in the CDR3.

The CDR3 DNA is TGTGCCAGTAGTTTCAGGCAGGGGGACGTCTACGAGCAGTACTTC. This codes for CASSFRQGDVYEQYF. The chain joins TRBV19 to TRBJ2-7; 7 bases are a match to TRBD1. CDR1 is LNHDA, CDR2 SQIVND, per germline (reference sequence). J gave up 3 bases and V 5 bases, and 10 bases lay outside the gene matches. This CDR3 is built from 15 residues.

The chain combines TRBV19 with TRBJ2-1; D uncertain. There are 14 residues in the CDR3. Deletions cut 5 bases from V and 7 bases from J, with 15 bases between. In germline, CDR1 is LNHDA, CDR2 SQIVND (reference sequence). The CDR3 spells CASSHSLAPNEQFF. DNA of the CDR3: TGTGCCAGTAGTCACTCCTTAGCCCCGAATGAGCAGTTCTTC. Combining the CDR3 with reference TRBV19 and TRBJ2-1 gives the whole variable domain DGGITQSPKYLFRKEGQNVTLSCEQNLNHDAMYWYRQDPGQGLRLIYYSQIVNDFQKGDIAEGYSVSREKKESFPLTVTSAQKNPTAFYLCASSHSLAPNEQFFGPGTRLTVL.

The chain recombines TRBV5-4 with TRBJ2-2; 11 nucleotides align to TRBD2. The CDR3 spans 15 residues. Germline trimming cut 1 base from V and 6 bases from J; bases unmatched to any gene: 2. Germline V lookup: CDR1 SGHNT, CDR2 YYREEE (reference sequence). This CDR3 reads CASSLSSGRSGELFF. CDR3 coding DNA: TGTGCCAGCAGCTTGTCTAGCGGGAGGTCCGGGGAGCTGTTTTTT. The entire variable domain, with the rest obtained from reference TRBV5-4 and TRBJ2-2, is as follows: ETGVTQSPTHLIKTRGQQVTLRCSSQSGHNTVSWYQQALGQGPQFIFQYYREEENGRGNFPPRFSGLQFPNYSSELNVNALELDDSALYLCASSLSSGRSGELFFGEGSRLTVL.

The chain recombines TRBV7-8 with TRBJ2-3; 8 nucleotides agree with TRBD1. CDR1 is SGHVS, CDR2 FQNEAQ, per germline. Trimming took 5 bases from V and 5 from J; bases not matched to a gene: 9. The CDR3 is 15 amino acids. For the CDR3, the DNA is TGTGCCAGCAGCATAACAACAGGGGGAGTAGATACGCAGTATTTT. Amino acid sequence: CASSITTGGVDTQYF.

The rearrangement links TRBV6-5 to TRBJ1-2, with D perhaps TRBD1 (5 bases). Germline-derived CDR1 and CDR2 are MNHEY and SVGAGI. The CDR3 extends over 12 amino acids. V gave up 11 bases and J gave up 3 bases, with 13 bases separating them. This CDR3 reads CASGEEDYGYTF. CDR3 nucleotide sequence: TGTGCCTCGGGGGAGGAAGACTATGGCTACACCTTC.

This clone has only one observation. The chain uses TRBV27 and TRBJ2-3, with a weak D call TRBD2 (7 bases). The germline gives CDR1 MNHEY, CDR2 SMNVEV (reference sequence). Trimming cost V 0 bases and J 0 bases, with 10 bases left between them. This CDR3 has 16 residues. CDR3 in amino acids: CASSLSGGHSTDTQYF. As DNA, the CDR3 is TGTGCCAGCAGTTTATCCGGGGGGCATAGCACAGATACGCAGTATTTT.

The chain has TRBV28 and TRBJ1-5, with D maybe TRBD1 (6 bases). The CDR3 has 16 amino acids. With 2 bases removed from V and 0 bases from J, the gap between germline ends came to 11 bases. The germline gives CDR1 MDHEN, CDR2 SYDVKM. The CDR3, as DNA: TGTGCCAGCAGTTTACGCGGACAGTTTAGCAATCAGCCCCAGCATTTT. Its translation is CASSLRGQFSNQPQHF.

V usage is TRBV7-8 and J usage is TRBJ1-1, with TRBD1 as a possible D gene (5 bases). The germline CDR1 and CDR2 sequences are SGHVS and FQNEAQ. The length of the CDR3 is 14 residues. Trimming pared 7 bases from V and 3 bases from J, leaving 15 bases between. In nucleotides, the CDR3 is TGTGCCAGCACCGAGAGTTGGGGGGACACTGAAGCTTTCTTT. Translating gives CASTESWGDTEAFF.

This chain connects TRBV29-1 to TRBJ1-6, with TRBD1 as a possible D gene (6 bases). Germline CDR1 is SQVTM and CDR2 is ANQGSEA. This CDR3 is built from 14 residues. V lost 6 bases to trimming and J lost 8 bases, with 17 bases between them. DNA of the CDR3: TGCAGCGTGAAACAGGGTGGTGCGGATTCACCCCTCCACTTT. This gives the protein CSVKQGGADSPLHF.

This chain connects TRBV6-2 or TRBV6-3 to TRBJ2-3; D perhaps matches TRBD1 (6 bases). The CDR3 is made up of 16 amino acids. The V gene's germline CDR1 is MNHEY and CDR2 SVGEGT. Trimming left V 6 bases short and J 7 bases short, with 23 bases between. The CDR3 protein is CASSPPRTVALNTQYF. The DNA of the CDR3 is TGTGCCAGCAGCCCACCCCGGACAGTGGCATTGAATACGCAGTATTTT.

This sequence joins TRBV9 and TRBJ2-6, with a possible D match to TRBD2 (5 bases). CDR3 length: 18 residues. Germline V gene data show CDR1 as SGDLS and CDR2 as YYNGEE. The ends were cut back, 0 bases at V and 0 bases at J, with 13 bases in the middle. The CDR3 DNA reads TGTGCCAGCAGCGTAGTCGGAGGTACTATCTCTGGGGCCAACGTCCTGACTTTC. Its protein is CASSVVGGTISGANVLTF.

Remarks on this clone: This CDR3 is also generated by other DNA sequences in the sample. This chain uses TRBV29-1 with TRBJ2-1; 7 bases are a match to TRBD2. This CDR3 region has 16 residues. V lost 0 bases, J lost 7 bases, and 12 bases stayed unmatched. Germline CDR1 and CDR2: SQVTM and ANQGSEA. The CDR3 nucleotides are TGCAGCGTTGAAGATTCGGAGCGGGGTCGGGGGAATGAGCAGTTCTTC. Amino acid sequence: CSVEDSERGRGNEQFF.

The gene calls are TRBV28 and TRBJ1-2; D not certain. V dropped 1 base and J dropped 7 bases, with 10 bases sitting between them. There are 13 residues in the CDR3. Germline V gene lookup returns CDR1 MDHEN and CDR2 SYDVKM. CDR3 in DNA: TGTGCCAGCAGTTTATCAGGCGTCGCTGGCTACACCTTC. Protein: CASSLSGVAGYTF.

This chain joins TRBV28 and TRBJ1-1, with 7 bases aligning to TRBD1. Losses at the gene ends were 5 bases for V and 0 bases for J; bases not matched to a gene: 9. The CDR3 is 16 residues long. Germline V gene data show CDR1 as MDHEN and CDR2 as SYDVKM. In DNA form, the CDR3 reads TGTGCCAGCAGTGTGGGACAGCAGATAATGAACACTGAAGCTTTCTTT. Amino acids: CASSVGQQIMNTEAFF. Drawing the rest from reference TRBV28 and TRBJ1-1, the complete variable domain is DVKVTQSSRYLVKRTGEKVFLECVQDMDHENMFWYRQDPGLGLRLIYFSYDVKMKEKGDIPEGYSVSREKKERFSLILESASTNQTSMYLCASSVGQQIMNTEAFFGQGTRLTVV.

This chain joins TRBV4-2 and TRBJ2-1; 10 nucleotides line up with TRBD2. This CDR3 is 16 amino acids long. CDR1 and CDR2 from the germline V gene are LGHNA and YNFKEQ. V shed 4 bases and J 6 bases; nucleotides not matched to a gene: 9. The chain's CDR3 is CASSPLTSGHFNEQFF. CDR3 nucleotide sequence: TGTGCCAGCAGCCCGCTGACTAGCGGGCATTTCAATGAGCAGTTCTTC.

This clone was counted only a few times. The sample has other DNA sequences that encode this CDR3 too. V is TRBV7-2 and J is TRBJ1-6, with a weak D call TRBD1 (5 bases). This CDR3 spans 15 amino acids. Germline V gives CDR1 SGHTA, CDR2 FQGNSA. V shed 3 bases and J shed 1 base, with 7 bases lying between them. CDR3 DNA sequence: TGTGCCAGCAGCTTCCCAGGGTCCTATAATTCACCCCTCCACTTT. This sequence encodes CASSFPGSYNSPLHF.

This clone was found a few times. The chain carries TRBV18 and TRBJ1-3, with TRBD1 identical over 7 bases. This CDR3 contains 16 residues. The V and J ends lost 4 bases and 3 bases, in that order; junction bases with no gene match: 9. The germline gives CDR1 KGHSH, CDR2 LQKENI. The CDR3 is CASSLPTGLFGNTIYF. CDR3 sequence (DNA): TGTGCCAGCTCACTCCCGACAGGGCTATTTGGAAACACCATATATTTT.

For the CDR3, the DNA is TGCGCCAGCAGCTTGGACGGGGGCAATGAGCAGTTCTTC. This gives the protein CASSLDGGNEQFF. The gene calls are TRBV5-1 and TRBJ2-1; a possible D gene is TRBD2 (6 bases). Germline V lookup: CDR1 SGHRS, CDR2 YFSETQ. The CDR3 runs to 13 residues. The V end was cut by 0 bases, the J end by 6 bases, with 7 bases between.

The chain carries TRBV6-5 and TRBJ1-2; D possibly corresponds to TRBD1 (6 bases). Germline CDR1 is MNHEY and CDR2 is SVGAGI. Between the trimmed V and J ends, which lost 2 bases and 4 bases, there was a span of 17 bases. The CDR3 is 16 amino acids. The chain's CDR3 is CASSYGRGANFYGYTF. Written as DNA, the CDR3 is TGTGCCAGCAGTTACGGTCGGGGGGCAAACTTCTATGGCTACACCTTC.

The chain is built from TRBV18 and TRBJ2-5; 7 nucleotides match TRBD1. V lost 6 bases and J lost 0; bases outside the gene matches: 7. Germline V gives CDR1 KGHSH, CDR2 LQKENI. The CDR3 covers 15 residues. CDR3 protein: CASSYNQGDQETQYF. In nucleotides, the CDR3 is TGTGCCAGCTCTTACAATCAGGGGGACCAAGAGACCCAGTACTTC.

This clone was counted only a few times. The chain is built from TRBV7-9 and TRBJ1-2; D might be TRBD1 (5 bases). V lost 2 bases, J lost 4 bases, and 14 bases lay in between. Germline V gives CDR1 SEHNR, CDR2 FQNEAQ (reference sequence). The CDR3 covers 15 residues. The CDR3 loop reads CASSLILADSYGYTF. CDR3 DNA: TGTGCCAGCAGCTTAATATTAGCAGACAGCTATGGCTACACCTTC.

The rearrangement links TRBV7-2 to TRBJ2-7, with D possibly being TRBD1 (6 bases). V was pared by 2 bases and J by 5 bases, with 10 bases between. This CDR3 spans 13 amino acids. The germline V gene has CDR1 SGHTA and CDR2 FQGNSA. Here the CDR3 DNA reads TGTGCCAGCAGCTTAACAGGGATCAACGAGCAGTACTTC. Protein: CASSLTGINEQYF.

DNA for the CDR3: TGTGCCAGTAGTATAGAGGGACAGAGCTACAATGAGCAGTTCTTC. It codes for CASSIEGQSYNEQFF. The chain joins TRBV19 to TRBJ2-1; 7 nucleotides align to TRBD1. The trim removed 0 bases at V and 3 bases at J, leaving 2 bases unmatched. CDR3 length equals 15 residues. Germline V lookup: CDR1 LNHDA, CDR2 SQIVND (reference sequence).

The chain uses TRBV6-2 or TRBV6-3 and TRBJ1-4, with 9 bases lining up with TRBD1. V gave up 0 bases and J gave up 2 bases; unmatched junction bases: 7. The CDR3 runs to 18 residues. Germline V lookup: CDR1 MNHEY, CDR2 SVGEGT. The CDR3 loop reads CASSYSIGTGWTNEKLFF. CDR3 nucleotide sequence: TGTGCCAGCAGTTACTCGATCGGGACAGGGTGGACTAATGAAAAACTGTTTTTT.

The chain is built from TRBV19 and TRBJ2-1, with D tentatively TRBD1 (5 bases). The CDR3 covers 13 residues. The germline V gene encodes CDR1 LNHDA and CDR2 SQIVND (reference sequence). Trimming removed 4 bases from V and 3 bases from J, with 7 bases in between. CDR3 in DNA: TGTGCCAGTAGTAGCAGGGTCTACAATGAGCAGTTCTTC. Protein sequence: CASSSRVYNEQFF.

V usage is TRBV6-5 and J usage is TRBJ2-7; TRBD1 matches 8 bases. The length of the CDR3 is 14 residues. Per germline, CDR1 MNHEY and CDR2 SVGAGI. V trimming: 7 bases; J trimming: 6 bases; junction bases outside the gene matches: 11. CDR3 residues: CASKEPGQGVEQYF. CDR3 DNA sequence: TGTGCCAGCAAAGAGCCAGGACAGGGTGTCGAGCAGTACTTC.

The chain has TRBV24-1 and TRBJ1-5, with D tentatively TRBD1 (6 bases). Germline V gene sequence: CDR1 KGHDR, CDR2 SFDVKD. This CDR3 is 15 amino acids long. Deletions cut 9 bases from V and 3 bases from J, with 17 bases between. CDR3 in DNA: TGTGCCACCGAGGGGGAGGGAAGCACCAATCAGCCCCAGCATTTT. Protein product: CATEGEGSTNQPQHF.

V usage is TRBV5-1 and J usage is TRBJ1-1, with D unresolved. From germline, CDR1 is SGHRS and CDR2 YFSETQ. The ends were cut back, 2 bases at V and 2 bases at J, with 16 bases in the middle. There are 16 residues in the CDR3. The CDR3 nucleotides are TGCGCCAGCAGCTTAAGTAGCGTCGGGAGCAACACTGAAGCTTTCTTT. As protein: CASSLSSVGSNTEAFF.

CDR3 in amino acids: CASGPPTGDNTEAFF. The CDR3 nucleotides read TGTGCTAGTGGCCCGCCCACAGGGGATAACACTGAAGCTTTCTTT. The V gene is TRBV12-5, the J gene TRBJ1-1, with 7 bases lining up with TRBD1. V shed 6 bases, J shed 2 bases, and the junction held 9 bases outside the gene matches. CDR3 length equals 15 residues. Looked up from germline, CDR1 is LGHNT and CDR2 is FRNRAP.

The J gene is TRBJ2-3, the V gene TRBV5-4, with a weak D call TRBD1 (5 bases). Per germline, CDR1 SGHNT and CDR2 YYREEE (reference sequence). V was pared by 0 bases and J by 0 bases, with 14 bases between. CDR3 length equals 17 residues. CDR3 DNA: TGTGCCAGCAGCTTGGCCTCGGCAGGGAAAAGCACAGATACGCAGTATTTT. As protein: CASSLASAGKSTDTQYF. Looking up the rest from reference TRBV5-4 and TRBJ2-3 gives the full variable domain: ETGVTQSPTHLIKTRGQQVTLRCSSQSGHNTVSWYQQALGQGPQFIFQYYREEENGRGNFPPRFSGLQFPNYSSELNVNALELDDSALYLCASSLASAGKSTDTQYFGPGTRLTVL.